This entry lists 14 T cell receptor beta chains sequenced from one sample in a study of T cells in Graves' hyperthyroidism and ophthalmopathy. TCR beta CDR3 sequences were amplified from RNA transcripts. TCR CDR3 regions were first amplified by RT-PCR with HTBI primers. TCRdb called the multiplex PCR reads again in MiXCR, with one record for every CDR3 protein. The sample has approximately 640,000 distinct CDR3 sequences, 15% to 20% seen once; the top ten hold around 15%. Sequenced material: blood. These TCRs come from a man in his forties or fifties with Graves' hyperthyroidism.

This clonotype has more than one count but fewer than ten. The rearrangement joins TRBV10-3 to TRBJ1-6; D remains ambiguous. The CDR3 contains 16 residues. Germline V CDR1 and CDR2: ENHRY, SYGVKD. V was clipped by 8 bases and J by 9 bases, with 23 bases between them. The chain's CDR3 is CAISQSEEGMGSPLHF. CDR3 coding DNA: TGTGCCATCTCTCAAAGCGAGGAGGGAATGGGTTCACCCCTCCACTTT.

The CDR3 coding sequence is TGTGCCAGTAGTATCGAGGGGTCTTCTAGTCAGCCCCAGCATTTT. Amino acids: CASSIEGSSSQPQHF. The chain couples TRBV19 to TRBJ1-5; possibly TRBD1 for D (5 bases). Trimming removed 3 bases from V and 6 bases from J, with 15 bases in between. This CDR3 spans 15 amino acids. Per germline, CDR1 LNHDA and CDR2 SQIVND (reference sequence).

This clonotype has only a few counts. The rearrangement uses TRBV24-1 and TRBJ2-3, with TRBD1 matching 7 bases. With V trimmed by 4 bases and J by 5 bases, 5 bases remained unmatched. CDR1 KGHDR and CDR2 SFDVKD come from the germline V gene. The CDR3 sequence is 14 residues long. CDR3 nucleotide sequence: TGTGCCACCAGTGACTCTAGACAGGGAGATACGCAGTATTTT. Protein product: CATSDSRQGDTQYF.

In this sample, this clonotype turned up a few times. J is TRBJ2-1 and V is TRBV24-1; the match to TRBD1 covers 10 bases. Looked up from germline, CDR1 is KGHDR and CDR2 is SFDVKD. The CDR3 sequence is 17 residues long. With V trimmed by 2 bases and J by 4 bases, 7 bases remained unmatched. CDR3 DNA sequence: TGTGCCACCAGTGATTCCACCGGGACAGGGGATTACAATGAGCAGTTCTTC. Translated, it gives CATSDSTGTGDYNEQFF.

V usage is TRBV9 and J usage is TRBJ2-1, with D tentatively TRBD1 (6 bases). The CDR3 is made up of 17 amino acids. V gave up 0 bases and J gave up 6 bases, with 19 bases separating them. The V gene's germline CDR1 is SGDLS and CDR2 YYNGEE. The CDR3 region has the DNA TGTGCCAGCAGCGTAGCTACCGGGACAACTGGAGTCAATGAGCAGTTCTTC. Its protein product is CASSVATGTTGVNEQFF.

This clonotype showed up just a few times. The V and J genes are TRBV7-2 and TRBJ1-2; 11 nucleotides line up with TRBD1. The CDR3 has 15 amino acids. Germline CDR1 and CDR2: SGHTA and FQGNSA. Germline trimming cut 5 bases from V and 6 bases from J; bases unmatched to any gene: 8. The CDR3 DNA follows: TGTGCCAGCAGCCCCTGGGACAGGGGGTTTGATGGCTACACCTTC. This codes for CASSPWDRGFDGYTF.

The table lists this clonotype with a few counts. V and J are TRBV10-3 and TRBJ2-1; 14 positions agree with TRBD2. Germline assignment: CDR1 ENHRY and CDR2 SYGVKD. The CDR3 runs to 18 residues. Trimming at V came to 3 bases and at J to 4 bases, leaving 8 bases not matched to a gene. The CDR3 loop reads CAISDAGTSGSSYNEQFF. In nucleotides, the CDR3 is TGTGCCATCAGTGACGCCGGGACTAGCGGGAGTTCGTACAATGAGCAGTTCTTC.

V and J are TRBV25-1 and TRBJ2-5, with D uncertain. Germline V lookup: CDR1 MGHDK, CDR2 SYGVNS. The CDR3 is 13 amino acids. V was clipped by 7 bases and J by 1 base, with 10 bases between them. In DNA form, the CDR3 reads TGTGCCAGCAACCCTGCCCTCCAAGAGACCCAGTACTTC. It codes for CASNPALQETQYF.

This clonotype was counted many times. The rearrangement joins TRBV20-1 to TRBJ1-5; possible D gene TRBD1, 5 bases. V lost 1 base and J 2 bases, leaving 18 bases between the germline ends. Germline-derived CDR1 and CDR2 are DFQATT and SNEGSKA (reference sequence). The CDR3 is 17 amino acids. CDR3 sequence: CSARVGAVGWGNQPQHF. The CDR3 DNA reads as TGCAGTGCTAGAGTAGGGGCAGTTGGCTGGGGCAATCAGCCCCAGCATTTT.

This clonotype showed up many times. This chain connects TRBV12-3 or TRBV12-4 to TRBJ1-1; D is unclear. V lost 4 bases and J 8 bases, leaving 14 bases between the germline ends. The CDR3 contains 13 residues. CDR3 sequence (DNA): TGTGCCAGCAGTTCCGTTGAGGCGCCGGAAGCTTTCTTT. Encoded protein: CASSSVEAPEAFF.

This clonotype was detected ten times or more. V gene TRBV5-1 combines with J gene TRBJ2-1, with TRBD2 identical over 7 bases. Looked up from germline, CDR1 is SGHRS and CDR2 is YFSETQ. Trimming removed 3 bases from V and 0 bases from J; junction bases left unmatched: 6. There are 16 residues in the CDR3. CDR3 nucleotides: TGCGCCAGCAGCTCACTAGCGCGCAGCTCCTACAATGAGCAGTTCTTC. It is translated as CASSSLARSSYNEQFF.

This clonotype was counted only a few times. The chain has TRBV24-1 and TRBJ2-1; 7 nucleotides match TRBD2. V shed 3 bases and J 0 bases; nucleotides not matched to a gene: 4. CDR1 and CDR2 from the germline V gene are KGHDR and SFDVKD. The CDR3 contains 16 residues. CDR3 sequence: CATSDPGGSSYNEQFF. The CDR3 DNA sequence: TGTGCCACCAGTGATCCGGGCGGGAGCTCCTACAATGAGCAGTTCTTC.

This clonotype has ten or more counts. The gene calls are TRBV24-1 and TRBJ2-7, with 9 bases aligning to TRBD1. This CDR3 comprises 15 residues. J lost 0 bases, V lost 4 bases, and 3 bases had no gene match. Germline assignment: CDR1 KGHDR and CDR2 SFDVKD. The CDR3 loop is CATSDRTGDSYEQYF. The CDR3 DNA is TGTGCCACCAGTGACCGGACAGGGGACTCCTACGAGCAGTACTTC.

A word on this clonotype: A much larger clone sits a single nucleotide away, making a read error possible. In DNA, the CDR3 is TGTGCCAGCAGTTACGAACTAGCGGGTTACAATGAGCAGTTCTTC. Translation: CASSYELAGYNEQFF. The V call is TRBV6-5, the J call TRBJ2-1; TRBD2 matches 9 bases. The CDR3 contains 15 residues. Germline values: CDR1 MNHEY, CDR2 SVGAGI. After removal of 2 bases from V and 4 bases from J, the junction contained 3 bases not matched to a gene.